This record covers a single T cell receptor beta chain. What it recognizes is unknown. This sample was included in a study of beta chain features in type 1 diabetes. General observations from the study: Type 1 diabetes patients showed a moderate but significant shortening of TCRB CDR3s in all four CD4+ subsets.

Germline CDR1 reads LNHDA; CDR2 reads SQIVND (reference sequence). The length of the CDR3 is 14 residues. The ends lost 7 bases at V and 3 bases at J; junction bases unmatched: 6. Expressed TCRB transcripts were sequenced because the entire RNA isolate underwent reverse transcription. TCRdb's copy holds only in-frame clones and misses some; the assay was immunoSEQ multiplex PCR. This table has 640,000 or so clones, around 15% appearing once. The chain employs TRBV19 and TRBJ2-7, with TRBD1 identical over 10 bases. The clonotype comes from a man aged 18 to 30 with type 1 diabetes. Sample: naive CD4+ T cells from blood. This CDR3 reads CASTSRTGGYEQYF. The CDR3 nucleotides are TGTGCCAGTACCTCCCGGACAGGGGGCTACGAGCAGTACTTC.